This T cell receptor beta chain is drawn from a study of tumor-infiltrating lymphocytes in primary liver carcinoma. Study-level findings and limits: Tumor-adjacent and tumor-blood pairs shared a smaller degree of overlap than tumor region pairs.

Germline V gene data show CDR1 as SQVTM and CDR2 as ANQGSEA. The CDR3 length is 11 residues. Production of TCR beta cDNA used approximately 0.45 ug total RNA together with a constant-region primer. Three rounds of nested multiplex PCR with slightly modified ARM-PCR produced TCR beta libraries. Use of TRBV1-TRBV30 forward primers with a C-beta reverse primer characterized the first two PCR rounds, which lasted around 9 cycles each. TCRdb reanalysed the multiplex PCR reads using MiXCR and keeps one entry per CDR3 protein. The sample has some 320,000 distinct CDR3 sequences; 50% to 70% are singletons. As to this clonotype: What it binds is not known. This may stem from a read error, because a much larger clone lies one nucleotide away.

Blood RNA was derived from unsorted whole blood, and germline DNA was extracted too. Treatment-naive at the time, the patients had chronic HBV infection. Input material: peripheral blood. The chain has TRBV29-1 and TRBJ1-2; tentative D call: TRBD1 (5 bases). The clonotype was recovered from a man aged 35-49 years with primary liver carcinoma and hepatitis B virus infection. In nucleotides, the CDR3 is TGCAGCATTGAAGCGGGGGGAGGCTACACCTTC. It translates to CSIEAGGGYTF.